This TCR beta chain was documented in a study of blood T cell repertoires in COVID-19 (dated by TCRdb to 2018 to 2021). Regarding the study in general: Collaborator samples came from the United States, Italy and Spain and covered acute and convalescent phases of COVID-19. Where HLA class I and class II types were available, the types were taken from metadata supplied by the sample provider, not from assay-based typing. The repertoires were released in a freely available public database meant as a resource for research on the immune response to SARS-CoV-2. The dataset comprised deeply sampled blood TCRbeta repertoires from subjects exposed to, actively infected with, or recovered from COVID-19. Sample metadata almost always included a de-identified subject ID, COVID-19 status, age in years and sex. The prospective study material was composed of cDNA or gDNA derived from T cells, B-cell-depleted T cells, or PBMCs. The samples were drawn from two sources: the first 160 participants of the ongoing ImmuneRACE study, and over 950 subjects contributed by 6 global collaborators. What the work shows at the level of the full study, not this receptor alone: The amount of clinical and demographic metadata varied by source and participant and was provided uncurated.

Unmatched junction bases come to 7, with V trimmed by 3 bases and J by 9 bases. The CDR3 holds 15 amino acids from the cysteine to the phenylalanine. Only CDR3 DNA remains: 45 bases, in frame from the first base. CDR1 and CDR2 were assigned from the germline V gene as SGHTA and FQGNSA. TCRbeta CDR3 regions were amplified from genomic DNA using the immunoSEQ Assay, a bias-controlled multiplex PCR. Concerning the study's data processing: Within the assay, amplification of reference gene primers was used to estimate how many nucleated cells each sample contained. Sequence reads were collapsed and filtered to measure the absolute abundance of every unique TCRbeta CDR3 rearrangement. For each sample, productive Simpson clonality was calculated as the square root of Simpson's diversity index across productive rearrangements. Held by TCRdb, this immuneACCESS table contains in-frame sequences only and omits some clones. Under half of the omission traces to an unresolved V gene where checked; the cause of the rest is unknown. D and trimming come from the DNA, and the V and J calls and clone size come from that table. The table for this sample lists 52,000 or so clones; 90% of them were counted only once. The top ten hold less than 4% of the sample.

About this clone: Its antigen specificity is not known. The input lacks base qualities; no much larger clone sits a single base away.

Each collaborating institution followed its own protocols to collect whole blood in K2EDTA tubes. For TCRbeta analysis, collaborator samples were shipped as frozen whole blood, as isolated PBMCs, or as DNA extracted from either sample type. The receptor was isolated from a man between 50 and 59 years old with acute or convalescent COVID-19. The sequence joins TRBV7-2 to TRBJ2-1; the central 11 bases match TRBD2. The sample was peripheral blood. This receptor has the CDR3 CASSFIAGGPSEQFF. The DNA is TGTGCCAGCAGCTTTATAGCGGGAGGGCCTAGTGAGCAGTTCTTC.